A selection of T cell receptor beta chains follows, all from one sample in a study of Graves' ophthalmopathy and Graves' hyperthyroidism. One entry per CDR3 protein, called by TCRdb with MiXCR from the multiplex PCR reads. The table shows some 1.1 million distinct CDR3 sequences, with less than 45% occurring only once. The material sequenced was peripheral blood or thyroid tissue (not recorded which). These receptors were collected from an adult man with Graves' hyperthyroidism. The CDR3 runs from the conserved cysteine through the conserved F or W. D genes are given only for firm matches. Part of the rows lack a size; the others show once, few, many or a class for expanded clones.

-,15,TRBV18,-,TRBJ1-2,TGTGCCAGCTCACCACGGGCAGGGGCAGACTATGGCTACACCTTC,CASSPRAGADYGYTF
-,15,TRBV29-1,-,TRBJ1-1,TGCAGCGTTGAAGTTAGCGGGACCTCTAACACTGAAGCTTTCTTT,CSVEVSGTSNTEAFF
-,15,TRBV5-1,-,TRBJ2-7,TGCGCCAGCAGCTGGACGACCGGGACAACCTACGAGCAGTACTTC,CASSWTTGTTYEQYF
few,14,TRBV6-6,-,TRBJ1-2,TGTGCCAGCAGTTACTCGCTGGGGAACTATGGCTACACCTTC,CASSYSLGNYGYTF
few,14,TRBV6-6,TRBD1,TRBJ1-5,TGTGCCAGCAGTCGATGGACAGGCGATCAGCCCCAGCATTTT,CASSRWTGDQPQHF
many,16,TRBV5-1,TRBD1,TRBJ1-1,TGCGCCAGCACGCACGGGACAGGTCTAGCGAACACTGAAGCTTTCTTT,CASTHGTGLANTEAFF
-,14,TRBV7-2,TRBD1,TRBJ1-6,TGTGCCAGCAGGTCTGGGACAGGGGGTTCACCCCTCCACTTT,CASRSGTGGSPLHF
-,12,TRBV10-3,-,TRBJ2-5,TGTGCCATCAGTTTGGGTCGGGAGACCCAGTACTTC,CAISLGRETQYF
many,13,TRBV7-9,-,TRBJ1-3,TGTGCCAGCAGCTTACGTGACGTAAACACCATATATTTT,CASSLRDVNTIYF
-,15,TRBV10-3,TRBD2,TRBJ2-7,TGTGCCACAAAACCGGGACGGGAGGAAACCTACGAGCAGTACTTC,CATKPGREETYEQYF
-,11,TRBV7-9,-,TRBJ2-7,TGTGCCAGCAGCGAAGTTACGGGGCAGTACTTC,CASSEVTGQYF
many,15,TRBV29-1,TRBD2,TRBJ2-7,TGCAGCGTTGATGCAGGGACTAGCGGAATCATCGAGCAGTACTTC,CSVDAGTSGIIEQYF
many,15,TRBV19,-,TRBJ1-4,TGTGCCAGTAGTGTCGACCTGGCAACTAATGAAAAACTGTTTTTT,CASSVDLATNEKLFF
many,12,TRBV7-2,-,TRBJ1-1,TGTGCCAGCAGCTTAGCTGGGTCTTTGGCTTTCTTT,CASSLAGSLAFF
many,16,TRBV6-2/TRBV6-3,-,TRBJ2-2,TGTGCCAGCAGTTACGGTTGGGACCAGAACACCGGGGAGCTGTTTTTT,CASSYGWDQNTGELFF
many,14,TRBV19,TRBD1,TRBJ2-7,TGTGCCAGTAGTATGTTCCAGGGGGACAACGAGCAGTACTTC,CASSMFQGDNEQYF
-,15,TRBV24-1,-,TRBJ2-7,TGTGCCACCAGTGATGGGCAGAGGAGCTCCTACGAGCAGTACTTC,CATSDGQRSSYEQYF
few,12,TRBV28,TRBD1,TRBJ1-2,TGTGCCAGCACCCCCGGGGACAGCATGTACCGGTTC,CASTPGDSMYRF
-,15,TRBV4-1,TRBD1,TRBJ1-2,TGCGCCAGCAGCCAAGGATTGGACAGGGGGCTTGGCTACACCTTC,CASSQGLDRGLGYTF
-,15,TRBV7-9,TRBD2,TRBJ2-7,TGTGCCAGCAGCTTTCCTAGCGGCCCCCTGGGCGAGCAGTACTTC,CASSFPSGPLGEQYF
-,13,TRBV7-9,-,TRBJ1-4,TGTGCCAGCAGCAAGAGGGCTAATGAAAAACTGTTTTTT,CASSKRANEKLFF
few,15,TRBV15,-,TRBJ1-1,TGTGCCACCAGCAACGAGATGGCAGAGAACACTGAAGCTTTCTTT,CATSNEMAENTEAFF
many,13,TRBV29-1,TRBD1,TRBJ1-2,TGCAGCGTTGGGGGACAGCCTAACTATGGCTACACCTTC,CSVGGQPNYGYTF
-,15,TRBV2,-,TRBJ1-2,TGTGCCAGCATCAGGGAAACTCTTGCTAACTATGGCTACACCTTC,CASIRETLANYGYTF
-,14,TRBV10-2,-,TRBJ1-5,TGCGCCAGCAGTGAGGAGGGACGGGGAGTGGCCCAGCATTTT,CASSEEGRGVAQHF
-,18,TRBV4-1,TRBD1,TRBJ2-7,TGCGCCAGCAGCCAAGATGGGACAGGGATTTCATTTGGATCCGAGCAGTACTTC,CASSQDGTGISFGSEQYF
many,14,TRBV5-1,-,TRBJ1-6,TGTGCCAGCAGCTTAGAAGGGTTAAATTCACCCCTCCACTTT,CASSLEGLNSPLHF
-,12,TRBV7-9,TRBD2,TRBJ2-5,TGTGCCAGCAGCTTAGGGCGGGAGGCCCAGTACTTC,CASSLGREAQYF
many,13,TRBV7-2,TRBD1,TRBJ1-2,TGTGCCAGCAAAACCGGGACAGTATACGATGTGTTCTTC,CASKTGTVYDVFF
many,14,TRBV7-9,-,TRBJ2-5,TGTGCCAGCAGCTTAGTAGGGACTGGAGAGACCCAGTACTTC,CASSLVGTGETQYF
few,13,TRBV29-1,-,TRBJ1-2,TGCAGCGTTGACATTCCTAACTATGAGGACTACACCTTC,CSVDIPNYEDYTF
-,16,TRBV5-1,-,TRBJ1-2,TGCGCCAGCAGCTTCCAACAGGGAGCTAGCGTTTACGGCTACACCTTC,CASSFQQGASVYGYTF
many,15,TRBV10-3,-,TRBJ2-7,TGTGCCATCAGTGTCCAGACAGGCCGTTCCTACGAGCAGTACTTC,CAISVQTGRSYEQYF
-,15,TRBV7-9,TRBD1,TRBJ2-1,TGTGCCAGTAGCGCCCCACGGGACAGACATCATGGGCAGTTCTTC,CASSAPRDRHHGQFF
-,16,TRBV12-3/TRBV12-4,-,TRBJ1-5,TGTGCCAGCACCTACCAAGTAGGAGCAATTGCTCAGCCCCAGCATTTT,CASTYQVGAIAQPQHF